These T cell receptor beta chains were read from a single sample in a study of shared T cell receptors in the human thymus. Using immunoSEQ multiplex PCR, the repertoire was profiled, and TCRdb retains in-frame clones only, with some absent. The repertoire holds more than 550,000 clones, with over 75% as singletons. This sample also appeared in a second study, on human thymus T cells.

Sequencing was performed on thymocytes. The origin of the receptors is a boy in the first two years of life with a congenital heart defect. The CDR3 runs from the conserved cysteine through the conserved F or W. Each record gives: CDR3 length, D gene, J gene, clone size, V gene, CDR3 DNA, CDR3 protein. D genes are given only for firm matches. Clone size is not always given. Where it is, it says once, few, many or a class for expanded clones.

cdr3_length: 15; d_call: TRBD2; j_call: TRBJ2-5; clone_size: .; v_call: TRBV19; cdr3_nt: TGTGCCAGTAGTCCGGGACTAGCGGCCCAAGAGACCCAGTACTTC; cdr3_aa: CASSPGLAAQETQYF
cdr3_length: 14; d_call: .; j_call: TRBJ1-4; clone_size: .; v_call: TRBV29-1; cdr3_nt: TGCAGCGTTAGCAGACAAGGCGTTGGTGAAAAACTGTTTTTT; cdr3_aa: CSVSRQGVGEKLFF
cdr3_length: 17; d_call: .; j_call: TRBJ1-5; clone_size: .; v_call: TRBV4-1; cdr3_nt: TGCGCCAGCAGCCACACAGCACTGTCAGGGGATGAACAGCCCCAGCATTTT; cdr3_aa: CASSHTALSGDEQPQHF
cdr3_length: 17; d_call: .; j_call: TRBJ1-1; clone_size: few; v_call: TRBV27; cdr3_nt: TGTGCCAGCAGTTTAAAAGGTAGTGAAGCGGTAGGCACTGAAGCTTTCTTT; cdr3_aa: CASSLKGSEAVGTEAFF
cdr3_length: 16; d_call: TRBD1; j_call: TRBJ1-6; clone_size: .; v_call: TRBV6-5; cdr3_nt: TGTGCCAGCAGTTACTCGAGGGACAGGGATAATTCCCCCCTCCACTTT; cdr3_aa: CASSYSRDRDNSPLHF
cdr3_length: 15; d_call: .; j_call: TRBJ1-1; clone_size: .; v_call: TRBV30; cdr3_nt: TGTGCCTGGTATGGGGGGGAGTCGGTGGACACTGAAGCTTTCTTT; cdr3_aa: CAWYGGESVDTEAFF
cdr3_length: 16; d_call: TRBD1; j_call: TRBJ1-6; clone_size: .; v_call: TRBV5-1; cdr3_nt: TGCGCCAGCAGCCCACGGACAGGGAGGGATAATTCACCCCTCCACTTT; cdr3_aa: CASSPRTGRDNSPLHF
cdr3_length: 12; d_call: .; j_call: TRBJ2-7; clone_size: .; v_call: TRBV25-1; cdr3_nt: TGTGCCAGCAGTAGCAGACTAGACGAGCAGTACTTC; cdr3_aa: CASSSRLDEQYF
cdr3_length: 16; d_call: .; j_call: TRBJ2-1; clone_size: .; v_call: TRBV5-5; cdr3_nt: TGTGCCAGCAGCCTGTTGGGGGCGGGAGAAGGCTATGAGCAGTTCTTC; cdr3_aa: CASSLLGAGEGYEQFF
cdr3_length: 14; d_call: .; j_call: TRBJ1-1; clone_size: few; v_call: TRBV27; cdr3_nt: TGTGCCAGCAGTTGCGGCAGAGATAACACTGAAGCTTTCTTT; cdr3_aa: CASSCGRDNTEAFF
cdr3_length: 15; d_call: TRBD1; j_call: TRBJ2-2; clone_size: few; v_call: TRBV28; cdr3_nt: TGTGCCAGCAGTTTGGGACAGACGAACACCGGGGAGCTGTTTTTT; cdr3_aa: CASSLGQTNTGELFF
cdr3_length: 20; d_call: TRBD1; j_call: TRBJ2-7; clone_size: .; v_call: TRBV13; cdr3_nt: TGTGCCAGCAGCTCTAGGGCGTCCGGGACAGAAGATTTTAGCTCCTACGAGCAGTACTTC; cdr3_aa: CASSSRASGTEDFSSYEQYF
cdr3_length: 16; d_call: TRBD1; j_call: TRBJ2-1; clone_size: few; v_call: TRBV7-3; cdr3_nt: TGTGCCAGCAGCTTAGGCCGGGACAGTACACACAATGAGCAGTTCTTC; cdr3_aa: CASSLGRDSTHNEQFF
cdr3_length: 14; d_call: .; j_call: TRBJ2-5; clone_size: .; v_call: TRBV18; cdr3_nt: TGTGCCAGCTCACCACCGTCTAAACAAGAGACCCAGTACTTC; cdr3_aa: CASSPPSKQETQYF
cdr3_length: 15; d_call: TRBD2; j_call: TRBJ2-5; clone_size: .; v_call: TRBV11-2; cdr3_nt: TGTGCCAGCAGCCCGGGGACTACCGCCGAGAAGACCCAGTACTTC; cdr3_aa: CASSPGTTAEKTQYF
cdr3_length: 14; d_call: .; j_call: TRBJ2-7; clone_size: .; v_call: TRBV28; cdr3_nt: TGTGCCAGCAGTTTAGGAGGGAGGGGGTACGAGCAGTACTTC; cdr3_aa: CASSLGGRGYEQYF
cdr3_length: 15; d_call: TRBD1; j_call: TRBJ1-2; clone_size: .; v_call: TRBV7-9; cdr3_nt: TGTGCCAGCAGCGACTCGGACAGGGGGACCTATGGCTACACCTTC; cdr3_aa: CASSDSDRGTYGYTF
cdr3_length: 17; d_call: TRBD2; j_call: TRBJ2-3; clone_size: .; v_call: TRBV4-2; cdr3_nt: TGTGCCAGCAGCCAAGATCAGATGGCGGGGGGCACAGATACGCAGTATTTT; cdr3_aa: CASSQDQMAGGTDTQYF
cdr3_length: 15; d_call: .; j_call: TRBJ1-3; clone_size: .; v_call: TRBV2; cdr3_nt: TGTGCCAGCAGTGACGCGGGACCCACTGGAAACACCATATATTTT; cdr3_aa: CASSDAGPTGNTIYF
cdr3_length: 13; d_call: .; j_call: TRBJ1-2; clone_size: .; v_call: TRBV29-1; cdr3_nt: TGCAGCGTTGGGCGGCCCGGGAACTATGGCTACACCTTC; cdr3_aa: CSVGRPGNYGYTF
cdr3_length: 14; d_call: .; j_call: TRBJ1-2; clone_size: .; v_call: TRBV6-4; cdr3_nt: TGTGCCAGCAGTGACTCGAGGGTTGGGCATGGCTACACCTTC; cdr3_aa: CASSDSRVGHGYTF
cdr3_length: 19; d_call: TRBD2; j_call: TRBJ2-1; clone_size: .; v_call: TRBV5-4; cdr3_nt: TGTGCCAGCAGCCCTCCGGGACTAGCGGGGGGAAGCAACTACAATGAGCAGTTCTTC; cdr3_aa: CASSPPGLAGGSNYNEQFF
cdr3_length: 16; d_call: .; j_call: TRBJ1-1; clone_size: .; v_call: TRBV12-5; cdr3_nt: TGTGCTAGTGGTCCCTCCGGAGGTAGACTCCACGCTGAAGCTTTCTTT; cdr3_aa: CASGPSGGRLHAEAFF
cdr3_length: 16; d_call: .; j_call: TRBJ1-6; clone_size: .; v_call: TRBV7-2; cdr3_nt: TGTGCCAGCAGCTTACGGGGGGCTTGGTTTGGGTCACCCCTCCACTTT; cdr3_aa: CASSLRGAWFGSPLHF
cdr3_length: 14; d_call: .; j_call: TRBJ2-7; clone_size: .; v_call: TRBV5-1; cdr3_nt: TGCGCCAGCAGCTTGTTGGTCAGGGGCTACGAGCAGTACTTC; cdr3_aa: CASSLLVRGYEQYF